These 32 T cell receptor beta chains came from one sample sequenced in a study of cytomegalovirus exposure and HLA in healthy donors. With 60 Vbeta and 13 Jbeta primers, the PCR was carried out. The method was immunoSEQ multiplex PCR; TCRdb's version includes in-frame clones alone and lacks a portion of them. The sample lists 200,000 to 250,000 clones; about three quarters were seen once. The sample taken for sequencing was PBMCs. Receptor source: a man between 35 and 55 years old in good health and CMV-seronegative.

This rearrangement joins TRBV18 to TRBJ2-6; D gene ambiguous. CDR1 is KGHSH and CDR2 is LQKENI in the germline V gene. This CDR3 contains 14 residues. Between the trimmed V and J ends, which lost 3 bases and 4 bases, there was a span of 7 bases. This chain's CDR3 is CASSPTGGANVLTF. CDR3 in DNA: TGTGCCAGCTCACCGACTGGGGGGGCCAACGTCCTGACTTTC.

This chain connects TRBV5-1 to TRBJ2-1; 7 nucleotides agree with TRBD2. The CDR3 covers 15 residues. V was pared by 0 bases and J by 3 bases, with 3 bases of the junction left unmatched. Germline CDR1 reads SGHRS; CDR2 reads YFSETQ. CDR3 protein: CASSLGLADYNEQFF. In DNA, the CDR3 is TGCGCCAGCAGCTTGGGTCTAGCGGACTACAATGAGCAGTTCTTC.

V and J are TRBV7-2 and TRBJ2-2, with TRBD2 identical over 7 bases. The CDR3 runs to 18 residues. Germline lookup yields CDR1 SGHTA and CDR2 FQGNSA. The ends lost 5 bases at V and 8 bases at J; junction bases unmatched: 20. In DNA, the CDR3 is TGTGCCAGCAGCCCGGAGGGAGGGCCGTCCGTTCCCCGTGGGGAGCTGTTTTTT. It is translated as CASSPEGGPSVPRGELFF.

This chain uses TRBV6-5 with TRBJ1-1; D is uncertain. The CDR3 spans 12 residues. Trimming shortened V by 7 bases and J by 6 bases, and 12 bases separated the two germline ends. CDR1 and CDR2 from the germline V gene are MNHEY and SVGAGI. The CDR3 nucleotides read TGTGCCAGCACCGGTAGTAGAGCTGAAGCTTTCTTT. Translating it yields CASTGSRAEAFF.

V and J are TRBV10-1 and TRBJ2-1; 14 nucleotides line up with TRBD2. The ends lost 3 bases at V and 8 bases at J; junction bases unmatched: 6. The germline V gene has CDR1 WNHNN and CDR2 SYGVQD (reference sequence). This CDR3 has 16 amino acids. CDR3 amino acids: CASSDLGLAGEDEQFF. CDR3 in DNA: TGCGCCAGCAGTGACCTGGGACTAGCGGGAGAGGATGAGCAGTTCTTC.

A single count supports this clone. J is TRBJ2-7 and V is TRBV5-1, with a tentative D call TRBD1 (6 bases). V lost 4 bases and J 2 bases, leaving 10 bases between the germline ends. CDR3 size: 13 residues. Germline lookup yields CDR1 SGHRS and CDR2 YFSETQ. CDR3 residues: CASSTQGTYEQYF. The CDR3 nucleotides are TGCGCCAGCAGCACACAGGGAACCTACGAGCAGTACTTC.

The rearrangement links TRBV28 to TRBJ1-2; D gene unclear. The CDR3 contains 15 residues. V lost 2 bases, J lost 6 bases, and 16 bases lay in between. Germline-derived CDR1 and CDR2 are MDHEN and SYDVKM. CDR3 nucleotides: TGTGCCAGCAGTTTAGCAGGCTCAGGCGAGAATGGCTACACCTTC. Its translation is CASSLAGSGENGYTF.

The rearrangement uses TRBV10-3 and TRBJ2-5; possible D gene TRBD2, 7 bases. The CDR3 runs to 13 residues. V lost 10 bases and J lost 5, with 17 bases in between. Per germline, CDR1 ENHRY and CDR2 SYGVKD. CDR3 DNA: TGTGCCACTTCCGACGGGGGGCAGGAGACCCAGTACTTC. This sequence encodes CATSDGGQETQYF.

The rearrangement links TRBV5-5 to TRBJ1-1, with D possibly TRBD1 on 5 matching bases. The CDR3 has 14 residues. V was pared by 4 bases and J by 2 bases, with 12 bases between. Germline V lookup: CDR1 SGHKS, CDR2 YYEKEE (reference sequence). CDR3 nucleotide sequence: TGTGCCAGCAGCCAATACAGGCAAAACACTGAAGCTTTCTTT. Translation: CASSQYRQNTEAFF.

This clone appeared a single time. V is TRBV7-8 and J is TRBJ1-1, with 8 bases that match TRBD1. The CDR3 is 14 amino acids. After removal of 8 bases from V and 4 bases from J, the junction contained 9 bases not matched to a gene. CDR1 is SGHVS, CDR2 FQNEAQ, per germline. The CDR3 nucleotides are TGTGCCAGCGGATTAAGGGACAGGTCCACTGAAGCTTTCTTT. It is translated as CASGLRDRSTEAFF.

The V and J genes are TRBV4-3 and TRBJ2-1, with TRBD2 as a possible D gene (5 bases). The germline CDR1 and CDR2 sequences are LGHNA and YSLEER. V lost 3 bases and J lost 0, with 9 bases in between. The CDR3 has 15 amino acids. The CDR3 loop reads CASSHLGSSYNEQFF. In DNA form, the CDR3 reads TGCGCCAGCAGCCATCTGGGGAGCTCCTACAATGAGCAGTTCTTC.

The CDR3 sequence: CASSEQSRTANYGYTF. CDR3 nucleotide sequence: TGTGCCAGCAGTGAACAGTCCCGTACAGCTAACTATGGCTACACCTTC. V gene TRBV2 combines with J gene TRBJ1-2; D unresolved. CDR3 length: 16 amino acids. CDR1 and CDR2 (germline): SNHLY, FYNNEI. V was trimmed by 2 bases and J by 0 bases, leaving 13 bases between them.

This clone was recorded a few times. CDR3 nucleotides: TGTGCAAGTCGCTTAGTACGGGTCAAATGGAATCAGCCCCAGCATTTT. This translates into CASRLVRVKWNQPQHF. V is TRBV12-2 and J is TRBJ1-5. TRBV12-2 is shown as a pseudogene. This CDR3 contains 16 residues.

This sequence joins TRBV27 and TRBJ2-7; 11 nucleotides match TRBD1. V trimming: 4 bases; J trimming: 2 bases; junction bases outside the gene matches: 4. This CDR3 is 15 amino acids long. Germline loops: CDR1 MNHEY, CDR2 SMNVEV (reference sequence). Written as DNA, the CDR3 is TGTGCCAGCAGTTCCCCGGGACAGGGGGCCTACGAGCAGTACTTC. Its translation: CASSSPGQGAYEQYF.

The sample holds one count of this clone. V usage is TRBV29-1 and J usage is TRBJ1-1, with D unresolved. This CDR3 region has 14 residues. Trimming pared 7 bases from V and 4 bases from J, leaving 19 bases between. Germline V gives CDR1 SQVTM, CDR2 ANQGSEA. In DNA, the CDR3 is TGCAGCGCCCTAGGAAAGTCCACGAGCACTGAAGCTTTCTTT. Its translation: CSALGKSTSTEAFF.

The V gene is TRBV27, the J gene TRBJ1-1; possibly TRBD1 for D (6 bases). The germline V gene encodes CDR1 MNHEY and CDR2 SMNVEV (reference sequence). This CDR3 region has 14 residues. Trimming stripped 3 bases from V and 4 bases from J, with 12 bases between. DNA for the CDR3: TGTGCCAGCAGTTTGGAGGACAGTGGCACTGAAGCTTTCTTT. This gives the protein CASSLEDSGTEAFF.

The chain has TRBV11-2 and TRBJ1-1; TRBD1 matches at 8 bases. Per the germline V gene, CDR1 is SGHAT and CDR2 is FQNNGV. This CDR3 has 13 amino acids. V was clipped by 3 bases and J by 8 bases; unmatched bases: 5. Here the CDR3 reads CASSFYRGYEAFF. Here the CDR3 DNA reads TGTGCCAGCAGCTTTTACAGGGGGTACGAAGCTTTCTTT.

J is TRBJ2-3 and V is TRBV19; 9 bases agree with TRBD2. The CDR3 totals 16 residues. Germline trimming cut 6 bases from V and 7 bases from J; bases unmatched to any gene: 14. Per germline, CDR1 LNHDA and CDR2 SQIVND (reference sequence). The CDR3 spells CASSAGAGGPPNTQYF. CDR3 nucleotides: TGTGCCAGTAGCGCCGGAGCGGGGGGCCCCCCGAATACGCAGTATTTT.

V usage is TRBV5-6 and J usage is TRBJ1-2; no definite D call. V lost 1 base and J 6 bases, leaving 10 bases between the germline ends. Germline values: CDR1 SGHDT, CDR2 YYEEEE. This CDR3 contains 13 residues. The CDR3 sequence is CASSLTREDGYTF. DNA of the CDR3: TGTGCCAGCAGCTTGACGAGGGAAGATGGCTACACCTTC.

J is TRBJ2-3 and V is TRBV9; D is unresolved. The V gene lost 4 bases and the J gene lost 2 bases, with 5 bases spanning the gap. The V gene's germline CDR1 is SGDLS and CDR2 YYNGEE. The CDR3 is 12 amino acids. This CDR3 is CASSSLTDTQYF. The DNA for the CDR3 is TGTGCCAGCAGCTCCCTCACAGATACGCAGTATTTT. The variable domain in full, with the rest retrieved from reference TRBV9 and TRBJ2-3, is DSGVTQTPKHLITATGQRVTLRCSPRSGDLSVYWYQQSLDQGLQFLIQYYNGEERAKGNILERFSAQQFPDLHSELNLSSLELGDSALYFCASSSLTDTQYFGPGTRLTVL.

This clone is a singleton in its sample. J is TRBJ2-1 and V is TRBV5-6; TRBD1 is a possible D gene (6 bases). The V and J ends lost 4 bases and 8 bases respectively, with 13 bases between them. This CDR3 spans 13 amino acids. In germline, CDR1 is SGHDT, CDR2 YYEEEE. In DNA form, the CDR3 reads TGTGCCAGCAGCGTTACAGGGTACGATGAGCAGTTCTTC. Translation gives CASSVTGYDEQFF.

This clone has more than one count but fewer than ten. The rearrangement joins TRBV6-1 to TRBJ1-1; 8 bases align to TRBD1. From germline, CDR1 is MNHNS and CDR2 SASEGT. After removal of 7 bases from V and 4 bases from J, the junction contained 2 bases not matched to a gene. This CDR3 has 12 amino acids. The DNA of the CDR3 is TGTGCCAGCATTCAGGGGGCCACTGAAGCTTTCTTT. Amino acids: CASIQGATEAFF.

For the CDR3, the DNA is TGTGCCAGCAGTCCCGGGACAGGGGGCGATCAGCCCCAGCATTTT. Amino acids: CASSPGTGGDQPQHF. The chain has TRBV7-9 and TRBJ1-5; 12 positions match TRBD1. V trimming: 6 bases; J trimming: 5 bases; junction bases outside the gene matches: 5. Germline V gene sequence: CDR1 SEHNR, CDR2 FQNEAQ (reference sequence). This CDR3 spans 15 amino acids.

Here the CDR3 DNA reads TGCGCCAGCAGCTCAACGCCGGGACAGGGGCTGAGAGAGACCCAGTACTTC. It yields the protein CASSSTPGQGLRETQYF. This sequence joins TRBV5-1 and TRBJ2-5, with 10 nucleotides matching TRBD1. CDR1 and CDR2 (germline): SGHRS, YFSETQ. This CDR3 comprises 17 residues. J lost 4 bases, V lost 3 bases, and 12 bases had no gene match.

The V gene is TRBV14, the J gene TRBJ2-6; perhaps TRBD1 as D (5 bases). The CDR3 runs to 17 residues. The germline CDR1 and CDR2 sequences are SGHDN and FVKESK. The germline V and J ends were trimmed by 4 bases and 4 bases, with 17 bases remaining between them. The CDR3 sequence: CASSLYSPGLGANVLTF. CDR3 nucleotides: TGTGCCAGCAGCCTCTACTCACCAGGGCTCGGGGCCAACGTCCTGACTTTC. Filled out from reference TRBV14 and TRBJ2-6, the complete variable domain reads EAGVTQFPSHSVIEKGQTVTLRCDPISGHDNLYWYRRVMGKEIKFLLHFVKESKQDESGMPNNRFLAERTGGTYSTLKVQPAELEDSGVYFCASSLYSPGLGANVLTFGAGSRLTVL.

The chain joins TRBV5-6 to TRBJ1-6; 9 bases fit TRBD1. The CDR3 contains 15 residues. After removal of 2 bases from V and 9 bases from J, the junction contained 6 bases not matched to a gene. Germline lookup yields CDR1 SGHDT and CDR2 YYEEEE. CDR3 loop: CASSLQGAYGSPLHF. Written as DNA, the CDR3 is TGTGCCAGCAGCTTACAGGGGGCTTATGGTTCACCCCTCCACTTT.

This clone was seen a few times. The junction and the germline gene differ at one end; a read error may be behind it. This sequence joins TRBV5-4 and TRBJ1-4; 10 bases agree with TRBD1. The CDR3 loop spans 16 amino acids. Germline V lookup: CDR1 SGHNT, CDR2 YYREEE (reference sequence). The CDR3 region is CASSQFTGTGDEKLFF. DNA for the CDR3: TGCGCCAGCAGCCAATTTACCGGGACAGGGGACGAAAAACTGTTTTTT.

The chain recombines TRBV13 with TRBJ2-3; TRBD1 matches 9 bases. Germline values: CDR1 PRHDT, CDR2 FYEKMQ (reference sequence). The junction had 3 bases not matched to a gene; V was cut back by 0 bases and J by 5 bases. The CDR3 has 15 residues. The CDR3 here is CASSLGQGAGDTQYF. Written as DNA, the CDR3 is TGTGCCAGCAGCTTAGGACAGGGGGCGGGAGATACGCAGTATTTT.

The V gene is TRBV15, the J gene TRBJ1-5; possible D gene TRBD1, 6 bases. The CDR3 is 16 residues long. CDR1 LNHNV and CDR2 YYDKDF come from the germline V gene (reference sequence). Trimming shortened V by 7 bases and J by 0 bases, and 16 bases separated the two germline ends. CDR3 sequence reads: CATNQGQGRSNQPQHF. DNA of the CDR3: TGTGCCACCAACCAGGGGCAGGGGCGTAGCAATCAGCCCCAGCATTTT.

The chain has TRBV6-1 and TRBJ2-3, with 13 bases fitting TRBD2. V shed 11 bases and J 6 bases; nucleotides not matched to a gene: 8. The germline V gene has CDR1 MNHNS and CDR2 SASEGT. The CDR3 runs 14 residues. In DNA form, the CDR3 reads TGTGCCGGAAGAGGACTAGCGGGAGTGGATACGCAGTATTTT. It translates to CAGRGLAGVDTQYF.

The CDR3 DNA reads as TGCAGTGTCAGGGGAAGTGGCTACACCTTC. This sequence encodes CSVRGSGYTF. V usage is TRBV20-1 and J usage is TRBJ1-2; D might be TRBD1 (6 bases). Trimming pared 7 bases from V and 7 bases from J, leaving 10 bases between. In germline, CDR1 is DFQATT, CDR2 SNEGSKA (reference sequence). The CDR3 contains 10 residues.

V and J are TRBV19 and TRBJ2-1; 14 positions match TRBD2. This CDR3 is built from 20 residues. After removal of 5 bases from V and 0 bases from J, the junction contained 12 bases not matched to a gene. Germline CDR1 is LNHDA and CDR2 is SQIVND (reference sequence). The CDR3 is CASSGRLAGGRTSSYNEQFF. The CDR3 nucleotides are TGTGCCAGTAGTGGCAGACTAGCGGGGGGGCGGACGAGCTCCTACAATGAGCAGTTCTTC.